These 12 T cell receptor beta chains came from one sample sequenced in a study of post-analysis software for immune sequencing data. No antigens are known for them. Unique molecular identifiers were present in the TCR beta cDNA libraries. TCRdb passed the PCR reads through MiXCR, listing each CDR3 protein once. The data show hundreds of thousands of distinct CDR3 sequences, approximately 34% seen once. The study, taken as a whole, reports: TRBV5-6, TRBV5-1 and TRBV20-1 were among a handful of TRBV segments more frequent in patients than controls.

Sequences were obtained from blood. These receptors were obtained from a girl aged 10 to 17 with multiple sclerosis.

This rearrangement joins TRBV12-3 or TRBV12-4 to TRBJ2-5; 7 positions agree with TRBD1. With 5 bases clipped from V and 6 bases from J, the junction kept 9 bases outside the gene matches. This CDR3 spans 14 amino acids. In nucleotides, the CDR3 is TGTGCCAGCAGTAGACAGGGACGGGTAAAGACCCAGTACTTC. Translated, it gives CASSRQGRVKTQYF.

This clonotype was picked up many times. V gene TRBV5-5 combines with J gene TRBJ1-4, with D possibly TRBD1 on 5 matching bases. This CDR3 contains 15 residues. V dropped 4 bases and J dropped 7 bases, with 17 bases sitting between them. From germline, CDR1 is SGHKS and CDR2 YYEKEE (reference sequence). The CDR3 nucleotides are TGTGCCAGCAGCCCGGGTGACAGCGGGAGTGAAAAACTGTTTTTT. Its translation: CASSPGDSGSEKLFF.

Many counts were recorded for this clonotype. The CDR3 region is CSARALASNEQFF. For the CDR3, the DNA is TGCAGTGCTAGAGCTCTGGCTAGTAATGAGCAGTTCTTC. The chain employs TRBV20-1 and TRBJ2-1; the D is unclear. The CDR3 is made up of 13 amino acids. Trimming cost V 1 base and J 7 bases, with 11 bases left between them. Germline loops: CDR1 DFQATT, CDR2 SNEGSKA (reference sequence).

This clonotype showed up just a few times. The chain carries TRBV29-1 and TRBJ2-1; 10 positions agree with TRBD2. This CDR3 has 15 amino acids. After removal of 2 bases from V and 8 bases from J, the junction contained 9 bases not matched to a gene. Germline values: CDR1 SQVTM, CDR2 ANQGSEA. This CDR3 reads CSVEHLAGVDHEQFF. The CDR3 DNA reads TGCAGCGTTGAACACCTAGCGGGAGTGGATCATGAGCAGTTCTTC.

Only a few counts were recorded for this clonotype. This may come from a read error, since a much larger clone is one base off. This chain links TRBV5-4 with TRBJ2-7; unclear D gene. The CDR3 length is 12 residues. Germline loops: CDR1 SGHNT, CDR2 YYREEE (reference sequence). With 4 bases removed from V and 7 bases from J, the gap between germline ends came to 12 bases. The CDR3 bases are TGTGCCAGCAGCCCCCATACGGATGAGCAGTACTTC. Its protein product is CASSPHTDEQYF.

This clonotype was recorded many times. The chain joins TRBV6-1 to TRBJ1-2; D is ambiguous. CDR3 size: 12 residues. Germline lookup yields CDR1 MNHNS and CDR2 SASEGT. V shed 6 bases and J shed 7 bases, with 12 bases lying between them. The CDR3 DNA is TGTGCCAGCAGATCCCGAGGTGGTGGCTACACCTTC. It is translated as CASRSRGGGYTF.

This clonotype was recorded at least ten times. The V gene is TRBV4-1, the J gene TRBJ2-3; the match to TRBD2 covers 11 bases. There are 17 residues in the CDR3. J was trimmed by 6 bases and V by 3 bases; bases with no gene match: 11. Germline CDR1 and CDR2: MGHRA and YSYEKL. The CDR3 loop reads CASSQSAILAGADTQYF. The CDR3 coding sequence is TGCGCCAGCAGCCAGTCTGCCATACTAGCGGGAGCGGATACGCAGTATTTT.

This clonotype was observed many times. The CDR3 DNA reads TGTGCCAGCAGCTTACCGGGGGGGAGAGATACGCAGTATTTT. This translates into CASSLPGGRDTQYF. V usage is TRBV7-9 and J usage is TRBJ2-3; 8 nucleotides agree with TRBD2. CDR3 size: 14 residues. Germline loops: CDR1 SEHNR, CDR2 FQNEAQ (reference sequence). V was pared by 2 bases and J by 5 bases, with 3 bases of the junction left unmatched.

This clonotype was counted at least ten times. This sequence joins TRBV2 and TRBJ2-1; weak D call: TRBD2 (7 bases). The germline V gene has CDR1 SNHLY and CDR2 FYNNEI. The CDR3 runs 13 residues. Trimming shortened V by 0 bases and J by 9 bases, and 9 bases separated the two germline ends. CDR3 nucleotides: TGTGCCAGCAGTGAAGCAAGGGGGGGTGAGCAGTTCTTC. This sequence encodes CASSEARGGEQFF.

Only one count was recorded for this clonotype. V and J are TRBV6-5 and TRBJ1-2; 7 nucleotides agree with TRBD1. CDR1 is MNHEY and CDR2 is SVGAGI in the germline V gene. Germline trimming cut 1 base from V and 5 bases from J; bases unmatched to any gene: 13. The CDR3 has 17 residues. CDR3 in DNA: TGTGCCAGCAGTTACTTCCGACAGGGTTTGGGTGAATATGGCTACACCTTC. This translates into CASSYFRQGLGEYGYTF.

The table lists this clonotype with many counts. The chain uses TRBV18 and TRBJ2-4; 9 nucleotides match TRBD1. Trimming took 2 bases from V and 4 from J; bases not matched to a gene: 6. This CDR3 is built from 16 residues. CDR1 is KGHSH, CDR2 LQKENI, per germline. The CDR3 DNA reads as TGTGCCAGCTCACCAGAGACAGGGGGGCCAAAAAACATTCAGTACTTC. Translation: CASSPETGGPKNIQYF.

This clonotype was seen more than once but under ten times. Since a much larger clone is just one base distant, this may be a read error. CDR3 residues: CASSFPSGRTRYEQYF. The CDR3 bases are TGCGCCAGCAGCTTTCCTAGCGGGAGGACTAGGTATGAGCAGTACTTC. This chain uses TRBV5-1 with TRBJ2-5; TRBD2 aligns across 11 bases. The CDR3 runs to 16 residues. The V gene end was trimmed by 2 bases and the J gene end by 11 bases; junction bases not matched to a gene: 14. Germline lookup yields CDR1 SGHRS and CDR2 YFSETQ.